Following are 26 T cell receptor beta chains from one sample sequenced in a study of early T cells in non-severe SARS-CoV-2 infection. TCRdb reanalysed the 5' RACE reads using MiXCR and keeps one entry per CDR3 protein. The sample shows approximately 73,000 distinct CDR3 sequences, around 11% of them seen only once. Sequences were obtained from whole blood. All receptors derive from an adult who was a healthcare worker with PCR-confirmed SARS-CoV-2 infection or an uninfected control (not recorded which).

This clonotype came up a few times. The genes are TRBV6-5 and TRBJ1-2, with D perhaps matching TRBD1 (5 bases). CDR1 and CDR2 (germline): MNHEY, SVGAGI. The CDR3 runs 14 residues. V gave up 2 bases and J gave up 0 bases, with 7 bases separating them. CDR3 in DNA: TGTGCCAGCAGTTACCGACAGACTAACTATGGCTACACCTTC. Protein sequence: CASSYRQTNYGYTF.

This chain connects TRBV12-5 to TRBJ2-5; 7 bases fit TRBD1. The CDR3 extends over 15 amino acids. With 6 bases clipped from V and 5 bases from J, the junction kept 12 bases outside the gene matches. Germline-derived CDR1 and CDR2 are LGHNT and FRNRAP. For the CDR3, the DNA is TGTGCTAGTGGCGCGCCGGGACAGAGGTCCGAGACCCAGTACTTC. This codes for CASGAPGQRSETQYF.

At least ten counts were recorded for this clonotype. The chain links TRBV10-2 to TRBJ1-2; TRBD1 agrees at 9 bases. Per the germline V gene, CDR1 is WSHSY and CDR2 is SAAADI. Losses at the gene ends were 5 bases for V and 5 bases for J; bases not matched to a gene: 3. CDR3 length: 13 residues. The CDR3 here is CASSRGTGYGYTF. The CDR3 bases are TGCGCCAGCAGTCGAGGGACAGGGTATGGCTACACCTTC.

This clonotype was detected only a few times. The genes are TRBV5-1 and TRBJ2-5; D unclear. Trimming pared 3 bases from V and 2 bases from J, leaving 20 bases between. Germline CDR1 is SGHRS and CDR2 is YFSETQ. The CDR3 consists of 17 residues. The CDR3 DNA reads as TGCGCCAGCAGCTACAACCCCGTCCCAGCGTCTCAAGAGACCCAGTACTTC. Translated, it gives CASSYNPVPASQETQYF.

V is TRBV5-1 and J is TRBJ2-1; D is perhaps TRBD1 or TRBD2 (6 bases each). Trimming shortened V by 3 bases and J by 5 bases, and 18 bases separated the two germline ends. CDR1 is SGHRS, CDR2 YFSETQ, per germline. The CDR3 sequence is 16 residues long. The CDR3 DNA is TGCGCCAGCAGCTCGGACGGCGGGACATCGCACAATGAGCAGTTCTTC. Translated, it gives CASSSDGGTSHNEQFF.

In this sample, this clonotype turned up many times. The rearrangement links TRBV12-3 or TRBV12-4 to TRBJ1-5, with 12 nucleotides matching TRBD1. CDR3 length equals 15 residues. V lost 4 bases and J lost 7; bases outside the gene matches: 5. The CDR3 here is CASSWGDRGHQPQHF. In DNA form, the CDR3 reads TGTGCCAGCAGTTGGGGGGACAGGGGGCACCAGCCCCAGCATTTT.

This clonotype was counted ten times or more. The chain combines TRBV11-2 with TRBJ2-6; maybe TRBD1 (6 bases). CDR3 length: 18 residues. CDR1 is SGHAT and CDR2 is FQNNGV in the germline V gene. Trimming cost V 2 bases and J 0 bases, with 14 bases left between them. CDR3 protein: CASSLYGRGNSGANVLTF. The CDR3, as DNA: TGTGCCAGCAGCTTATACGGCAGGGGAAACTCTGGGGCCAACGTCCTGACTTTC.

This clonotype was detected ten times or more. The V call is TRBV12-3 or TRBV12-4, the J call TRBJ1-1; D gene uncertain. The CDR3 extends over 13 amino acids. The germline V and J ends were trimmed by 7 bases and 0 bases, with 9 bases remaining between them. Written as DNA, the CDR3 is TGTGCCAGCATCCAGCACATGAACACTGAAGCTTTCTTT. Residues: CASIQHMNTEAFF.

This clonotype showed up just a few times. The chain carries TRBV20-1 and TRBJ2-1; 7 bases align to TRBD2. J lost 5 bases, V lost 3 bases, and 7 bases had no gene match. The CDR3 has 14 residues. Germline-derived CDR1 and CDR2 are DFQATT and SNEGSKA (reference sequence). The CDR3 DNA follows: TGCAGTGCTAGTAGGGCTAGCGGCAACAATGAGCAGTTCTTC. Translation: CSASRASGNNEQFF.

This clonotype was seen ten or more times. The J gene is TRBJ2-7, the V gene TRBV27; 7 bases are a match to TRBD1. After removal of 5 bases from V and 3 bases from J, the junction contained 22 bases not matched to a gene. The CDR3 length is 19 residues. Germline V CDR1 and CDR2: MNHEY, SMNVEV (reference sequence). The CDR3 coding sequence is TGTGCCAGCAGTCCAATCCCTCCCCTCACAGGGGACCTTCTCTACGAGCAGTACTTC. As protein: CASSPIPPLTGDLLYEQYF.

This clonotype was detected a few times. The chain couples TRBV12-3 or TRBV12-4 to TRBJ1-5; 9 bases match TRBD1. The CDR3 sequence is 15 residues long. J was trimmed by 2 bases and V by 6 bases; bases with no gene match: 5. The CDR3 DNA reads as TGTGCCAGCAGGGGGACAGGGCTAGGCAATCAGCCCCAGCATTTT. Its translation is CASRGTGLGNQPQHF.

This clonotype was recorded many times. The CDR3 DNA reads as TGTGCCATCAGTGAGGGGACTAGCGGTCAAGAGACCCAGTACTTC. Residues: CAISEGTSGQETQYF. The chain has TRBV10-3 and TRBJ2-5; 11 nucleotides agree with TRBD2. The length of the CDR3 is 15 residues. V lost 2 bases, J lost 2 bases, and 1 base stayed unmatched. Germline assignment: CDR1 ENHRY and CDR2 SYGVKD.

This clonotype was observed at least ten times. The chain uses TRBV12-3 or TRBV12-4 and TRBJ1-2; 10 bases agree with TRBD1. CDR3 size: 13 residues. Trimming removed 7 bases from V and 8 bases from J; junction bases left unmatched: 7. This CDR3 reads CASTLDRGRGYTF. The CDR3 DNA sequence: TGTGCCAGCACCCTCGACAGGGGGCGAGGCTACACCTTC.

There are many counts of this clonotype. The V gene is TRBV20-1, the J gene TRBJ1-5, with TRBD1 matching 9 bases. The V gene end was trimmed by 7 bases and the J gene end by 7 bases; junction bases not matched to a gene: 8. The CDR3 loop spans 13 amino acids. CDR1 and CDR2 from the germline V gene are DFQATT and SNEGSKA (reference sequence). The CDR3: CSVRQGGNQPQHF. The CDR3 DNA follows: TGCAGTGTTCGACAGGGGGGGAACCAGCCCCAGCATTTT.

The sample holds many counts of this clonotype. The chain links TRBV7-2 to TRBJ1-2, with D possibly being TRBD1 (5 bases). The CDR3 has 13 residues. V dropped 4 bases and J dropped 2 bases, with 8 bases sitting between them. Per the germline V gene, CDR1 is SGHTA and CDR2 is FQGNSA. In DNA form, the CDR3 reads TGTGCCAGCAGCTACGACAGCAACTATGGCTACACCTTC. It encodes CASSYDSNYGYTF.

CDR3 coding DNA: TGTGCCAGCAGGGATAACTATGGCTACACCTTC. As protein: CASRDNYGYTF. The rearrangement uses TRBV27 and TRBJ1-2; no clear D gene. The CDR3 consists of 11 residues. Germline V CDR1 and CDR2: MNHEY, SMNVEV (reference sequence). The V end was cut by 6 bases, the J end by 1 base, with 3 bases between.

The chain couples TRBV18 to TRBJ1-5; possibly TRBD1 for D (5 bases). Trimming cost V 3 bases and J 0 bases, with 15 bases left between them. This CDR3 has 17 residues. CDR1 and CDR2 (germline): KGHSH, LQKENI. Here the CDR3 DNA reads TGTGCCAGCTCACCGATTTCATCGAGGGGTAGCAATCAGCCCCAGCATTTT. Its translation is CASSPISSRGSNQPQHF. The complete variable domain, with remaining parts taken from reference TRBV18 and TRBJ1-5, reads NAGVMQNPRHLVRRRGQEARLRCSPMKGHSHVYWYRQLPEEGLKFMVYLQKENIIDESGMPKERFSAEFPKEGPSILRIQQVVRGDSAAYFCASSPISSRGSNQPQHFGDGTRLSIL.

There are many counts of this clonotype. The chain joins TRBV7-9 to TRBJ1-4; no clear D. CDR1 is SEHNR, CDR2 FQNEAQ, per germline (reference sequence). Between the trimmed V and J ends, which lost 2 bases and 8 bases, there was a span of 18 bases. This CDR3 has 16 residues. CDR3 region: CASSLNFRGTREKLFF. The DNA for the CDR3 is TGTGCCAGCAGCTTAAACTTTCGAGGAACGCGGGAAAAACTGTTTTTT. Using reference TRBV7-9 and TRBJ1-4 for the parts outside the CDR3, the full variable domain is DTGVSQNPRHKITKRGQNVTFRCDPISEHNRLYWYRQTLGQGPEFLTYFQNEAQLEKSRLLSDRFSAERPKGSFSTLEIQRTEQGDSAMYLCASSLNFRGTREKLFFGSGTQLSVL.

This clonotype occurred many times. J is TRBJ2-7 and V is TRBV10-3; possibly TRBD2 for D (5 bases). The ends were cut back, 8 bases at V and 4 bases at J, with 9 bases in the middle. This CDR3 has 11 residues. CDR1 and CDR2 from the germline V gene are ENHRY and SYGVKD. The CDR3 region is CAIGGIYEQYF. For the CDR3, the DNA is TGTGCCATCGGAGGCATTTACGAGCAGTACTTC.

This clonotype appeared a few times. The chain combines TRBV20-1 with TRBJ2-6, with D uncertain. Per germline, CDR1 DFQATT and CDR2 SNEGSKA (reference sequence). The CDR3 runs 13 residues. V was cut by 5 bases and J by 0 bases, with 5 bases left in between. The CDR3 DNA follows: TGCAGTGCTTGGATCTCTGGGGCCAACGTCCTGACTTTC. Translating it yields CSAWISGANVLTF.

At least ten counts were recorded for this clonotype. The rearrangement joins TRBV13 to TRBJ1-5, with 9 bases matching TRBD1. Germline V gene data show CDR1 as PRHDT and CDR2 as FYEKMQ (reference sequence). Unmatched junction bases numbered 3, after V lost 5 bases and J lost 4 bases. CDR3 size: 14 residues. The CDR3 sequence: CASSKDRGNQPQHF. Here the CDR3 DNA reads TGTGCCAGCAGCAAGGACAGGGGAAATCAGCCCCAGCATTTT. Complete variable domain (other parts from reference TRBV13 and TRBJ1-5): AAGVIQSPRHLIKEKRETATLKCYPIPRHDTVYWYQQGPGQDPQFLISFYEKMQSDKGSIPDRFSAQQFSDYHSELNMSSLELGDSALYFCASSKDRGNQPQHFGDGTRLSIL.

The V call is TRBV10-3, the J call TRBJ2-2, with D possibly matching TRBD1 (6 bases). V dropped 7 bases and J dropped 6 bases, with 9 bases sitting between them. The CDR3 runs to 12 residues. From germline, CDR1 is ENHRY and CDR2 SYGVKD. The CDR3 is CAINREAGELFF. The CDR3 DNA is TGTGCCATCAACAGGGAAGCCGGGGAGCTGTTTTTT.

The CDR3 nucleotides read TGTGCCAGCAGCTTAGTCTCGGGGAACGCCAGAGATACGCAGTATTTT. It codes for CASSLVSGNARDTQYF. This rearrangement joins TRBV11-3 to TRBJ2-3; D might be TRBD2 (5 bases). Trimming took off 1 base at V and 5 bases at J, with 16 bases between the two ends. The V gene's germline CDR1 is SGHNT and CDR2 YENEEA. This CDR3 spans 16 amino acids.

There are a few counts of this clonotype. The chain is built from TRBV18 and TRBJ1-4, with 8 bases identical to TRBD1. The CDR3 sequence is 16 residues long. Trimming took 0 bases from V and 7 from J; bases not matched to a gene: 7. Per germline, CDR1 KGHSH and CDR2 LQKENI. The CDR3 spells CASSPPQGQGFEKLFF. The CDR3, as DNA: TGTGCCAGCTCACCACCTCAAGGACAGGGATTTGAAAAACTGTTTTTT. Variable domain in full (rest from reference TRBV18 and TRBJ1-4): NAGVMQNPRHLVRRRGQEARLRCSPMKGHSHVYWYRQLPEEGLKFMVYLQKENIIDESGMPKERFSAEFPKEGPSILRIQQVVRGDSAAYFCASSPPQGQGFEKLFFGSGTQLSVL.

The chain couples TRBV9 to TRBJ2-3, with D unclear. Per the germline V gene, CDR1 is SGDLS and CDR2 is YYNGEE. V was clipped by 0 bases and J by 2 bases, with 7 bases between them. The CDR3 has 14 residues. The DNA for the CDR3 is TGTGCCAGCAGCGTAGACGTCTCCACAGATACGCAGTATTTT. Translating gives CASSVDVSTDTQYF.

This clonotype occurred a few times. At one of its ends the junction is not consistent with the germline gene, which may arise from a read error. The V gene is TRBV7-7, the J gene TRBJ2-5, with a possible D match to TRBD1 (5 bases). This CDR3 spans 16 amino acids. Germline loops: CDR1 SSHAT, CDR2 FNYEAQ (reference sequence). CDR3 residues: CASSLDRQSLGETQYF. The DNA of the CDR3 is TGTGCTAGCAGCTTAGACAGACAGAGCCTGGGGGAGACCCAGTACTTC.